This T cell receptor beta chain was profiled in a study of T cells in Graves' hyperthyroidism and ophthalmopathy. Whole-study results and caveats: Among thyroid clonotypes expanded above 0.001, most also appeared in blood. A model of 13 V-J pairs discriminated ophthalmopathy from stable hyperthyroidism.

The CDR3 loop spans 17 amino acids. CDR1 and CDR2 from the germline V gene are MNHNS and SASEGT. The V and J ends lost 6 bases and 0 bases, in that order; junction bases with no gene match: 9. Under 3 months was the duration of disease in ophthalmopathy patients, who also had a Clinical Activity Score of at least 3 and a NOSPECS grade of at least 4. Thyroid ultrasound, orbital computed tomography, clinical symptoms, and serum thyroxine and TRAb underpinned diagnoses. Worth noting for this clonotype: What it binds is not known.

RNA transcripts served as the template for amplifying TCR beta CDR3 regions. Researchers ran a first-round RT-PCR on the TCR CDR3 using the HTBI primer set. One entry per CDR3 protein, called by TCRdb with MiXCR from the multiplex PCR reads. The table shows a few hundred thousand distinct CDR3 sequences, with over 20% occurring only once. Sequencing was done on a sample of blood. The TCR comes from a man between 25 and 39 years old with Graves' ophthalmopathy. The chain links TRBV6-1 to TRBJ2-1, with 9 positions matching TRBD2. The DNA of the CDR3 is TGTGCCAGCAGCCCTGTAGATAGCGGGAGCTCCTACAATGAGCAGTTCTTC. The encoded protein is CASSPVDSGSSYNEQFF.